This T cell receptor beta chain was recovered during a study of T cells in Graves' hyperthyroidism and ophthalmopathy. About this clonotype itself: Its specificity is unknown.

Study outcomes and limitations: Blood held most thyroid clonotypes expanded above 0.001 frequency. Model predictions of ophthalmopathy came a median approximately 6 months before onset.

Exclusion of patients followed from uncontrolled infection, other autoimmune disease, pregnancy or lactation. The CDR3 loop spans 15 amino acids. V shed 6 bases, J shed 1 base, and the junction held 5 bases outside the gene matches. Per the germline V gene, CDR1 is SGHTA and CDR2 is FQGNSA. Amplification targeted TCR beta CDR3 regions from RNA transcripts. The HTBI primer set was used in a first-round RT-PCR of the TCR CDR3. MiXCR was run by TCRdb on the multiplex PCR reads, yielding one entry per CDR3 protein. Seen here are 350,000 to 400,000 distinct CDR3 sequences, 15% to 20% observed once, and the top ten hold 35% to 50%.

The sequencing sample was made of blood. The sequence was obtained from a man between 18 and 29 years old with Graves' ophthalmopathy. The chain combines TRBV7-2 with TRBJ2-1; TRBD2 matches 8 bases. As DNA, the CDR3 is TGTGCCAGCAGGAAACTAGCGGTGTCCTACAATGAGCAGTTCTTC. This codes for CASRKLAVSYNEQFF.